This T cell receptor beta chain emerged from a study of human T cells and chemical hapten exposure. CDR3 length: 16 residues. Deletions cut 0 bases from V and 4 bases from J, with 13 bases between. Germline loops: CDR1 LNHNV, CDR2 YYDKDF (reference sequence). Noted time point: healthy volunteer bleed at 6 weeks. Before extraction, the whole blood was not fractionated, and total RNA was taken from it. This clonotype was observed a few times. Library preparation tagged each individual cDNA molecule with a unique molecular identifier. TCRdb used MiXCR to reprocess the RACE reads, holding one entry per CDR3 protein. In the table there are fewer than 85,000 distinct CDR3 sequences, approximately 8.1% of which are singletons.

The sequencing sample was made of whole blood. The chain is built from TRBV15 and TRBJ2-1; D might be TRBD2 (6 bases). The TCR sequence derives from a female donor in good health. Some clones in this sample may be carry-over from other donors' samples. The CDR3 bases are TGTGCCACCAGCAGAGATCCGCAGGGACTTTACAATGAGCAGTTCTTC. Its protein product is CATSRDPQGLYNEQFF.